The 32 T cell receptor beta chains presented below share a single source sample, sequenced in a study of CD8+ T cells in alopecia areata. Treatment meaning: oral pan-JAK inhibitor, 5-10 mg twice daily. Obtained from alopecia areata patients were lesional scalp punch biopsies along with peripheral blood. RNA was extracted and reverse transcribed into cDNA as the sequencing template. Here immunoSEQ multiplex PCR was the method, and the copy in TCRdb shows in-frame clones only, minus some. The sample holds over 15,000 clones, around three fifths seen once. The input for sequencing was skin, taken at week 4, from a patient treated with tofacitinib. The receptors come from a human donor with alopecia areata.

This clone turned up a few times. CDR3 region: CASSLDGQGVYGYTF. DNA for the CDR3: TGCGCCAGCAGCTTGGATGGCCAGGGAGTCTATGGCTACACCTTC. V gene TRBV5-1 combines with J gene TRBJ1-2; possible D gene TRBD1, 5 bases. CDR3 size: 15 residues. Per germline, CDR1 SGHRS and CDR2 YFSETQ. V lost 0 bases and J lost 4, with 13 bases in between.

The chain has TRBV29-1 and TRBJ1-1; D is possibly TRBD1 (5 bases). CDR1 is SQVTM, CDR2 ANQGSEA, per germline. CDR3 size: 13 residues. The V end was cut by 4 bases, the J end by 1 base, with 10 bases between. The CDR3 reads CSVVAGQNTEAFF. The CDR3 DNA reads as TGCAGCGTTGTGGCCGGACAGAACACTGAAGCTTTCTTT.

The chain links TRBV7-6 to TRBJ2-7; tentatively, D is TRBD1 or TRBD2 (5 bases each). Germline V CDR1 and CDR2: SGHVS, FNYEAQ. The V end lost 0 bases, the J end lost 11 bases, and 11 bases lay between the germline ends. The CDR3 runs to 12 residues. The CDR3 loop reads CASSLAGDQKYF. The CDR3 bases are TGTGCCAGCAGCTTAGCGGGGGATCAGAAGTACTTC.

The V gene is TRBV11-2, the J gene TRBJ1-2, with D perhaps matching TRBD1 (5 bases). CDR1 SGHAT and CDR2 FQNNGV come from the germline V gene. Trimming pared 8 bases from V and 3 bases from J, leaving 16 bases between. This CDR3 region has 14 residues. CDR3 coding DNA: TGTGCCAGCTCCCCCCGAAGGGGCTACTATGGCTACACCTTC. Translating gives CASSPRRGYYGYTF.

This clone was observed a handful of times. This rearrangement joins TRBV18 to TRBJ2-5; perhaps TRBD2 as D (6 bases). The CDR3 consists of 13 residues. The V gene lost 2 bases and the J gene lost 5 bases, with 9 bases spanning the gap. Germline assignment: CDR1 KGHSH and CDR2 LQKENI. This chain's CDR3 is CASSPVGGETQYF. The CDR3 DNA reads TGTGCCAGCTCACCAGTTGGAGGGGAGACCCAGTACTTC.

The chain couples TRBV7-9 to TRBJ1-5; D remains unclear. Germline values: CDR1 SEHNR, CDR2 FQNEAQ (reference sequence). This CDR3 is built from 14 residues. Trimming pared 4 bases from V and 0 bases from J, leaving 7 bases between. CDR3 sequence reads: CASSSDGSNQPQHF. The CDR3 DNA reads as TGTGCCAGCAGCTCGGACGGTAGCAATCAGCCCCAGCATTTT.

This clone was seen a few times. The V call is TRBV28, the J call TRBJ2-3; TRBD1 or TRBD2 may be the D gene (5 bases each). V was cut by 5 bases and J by 8 bases, with 8 bases left in between. This CDR3 has 11 amino acids. Germline V gives CDR1 MDHEN, CDR2 SYDVKM. The DNA for the CDR3 is TGTGCCAGCAGTAGGGACGGTACGCAGTATTTT. Translation gives CASSRDGTQYF. The full variable domain, with the rest looked up from reference TRBV28 and TRBJ2-3, is DVKVTQSSRYLVKRTGEKVFLECVQDMDHENMFWYRQDPGLGLRLIYFSYDVKMKEKGDIPEGYSVSREKKERFSLILESASTNQTSMYLCASSRDGTQYFGPGTRLTVL.

The V and J genes are TRBV28 and TRBJ1-6, with 9 bases aligning to TRBD1. This CDR3 comprises 16 residues. V dropped 2 bases and J dropped 8; count of bases not matched to a gene: 7. In germline, CDR1 is MDHEN, CDR2 SYDVKM. The CDR3 protein is CASSLRGQGVDSPLHF. The CDR3 coding sequence is TGTGCCAGCAGTTTAAGGGGACAGGGAGTTGATTCACCCCTCCACTTT. Using reference TRBV28 and TRBJ1-6 for the parts outside the CDR3, the full variable domain is DVKVTQSSRYLVKRTGEKVFLECVQDMDHENMFWYRQDPGLGLRLIYFSYDVKMKEKGDIPEGYSVSREKKERFSLILESASTNQTSMYLCASSLRGQGVDSPLHFGNGTRLTVT.

The CDR3 spells CASSLRQGTSYNEQFF. The CDR3 nucleotides read TGTGCCAGCAGCCTTCGACAGGGTACGTCCTACAATGAGCAGTTCTTC. The J gene is TRBJ2-1, the V gene TRBV4-2, with 7 bases identical to TRBD1. CDR1 and CDR2 from the germline V gene are LGHNA and YNFKEQ. The V gene end was trimmed by 4 bases and the J gene end by 1 base; junction bases not matched to a gene: 7. CDR3 size: 16 residues.

The gene calls are TRBV7-9 and TRBJ2-5; 11 nucleotides match TRBD1. The assigned J gene may be wrong: the sequence end matches TRBJ2-7 better. The CDR3 totals 16 residues. From germline, CDR1 is SEHNR and CDR2 FQNEAQ (reference sequence). CDR3 bases: TGTGCCAGCAGCGCAAAAGTGGGACAGGGGGCCTACGAGCAGTACTTC. Its protein is CASSAKVGQGAYEQYF.

This clone has a handful of counts. J is TRBJ1-2 and V is TRBV4-1, with 9 nucleotides matching TRBD1. CDR3 length equals 15 residues. CDR1 and CDR2 from the germline V gene are MGHRA and YSYEKL. V gave up 1 base and J gave up 3 bases; unmatched junction bases: 3. CDR3 bases: TGCGCCAGCAGCCAAGGGACAGGGGTTGACTATGGCTACACCTTC. Its protein product is CASSQGTGVDYGYTF.

This clone was counted a single time. The chain links TRBV7-8 to TRBJ1-1, with TRBD1 as a possible D gene (5 bases). CDR1 is SGHVS, CDR2 FQNEAQ, per germline. Trimming shortened V by 6 bases and J by 3 bases, and 14 bases separated the two germline ends. This CDR3 spans 14 amino acids. The CDR3 loop is CASSKGERYTEAFF. The CDR3 DNA sequence: TGTGCCAGCAGTAAAGGGGAACGGTACACTGAAGCTTTCTTT.

V gene TRBV27 combines with J gene TRBJ1-1, with TRBD1 identical over 7 bases. The CDR3 is 16 amino acids. Germline V gene sequence: CDR1 MNHEY, CDR2 SMNVEV (reference sequence). V dropped 6 bases and J dropped 3; count of bases not matched to a gene: 13. CDR3 in DNA: TGTGCCAGCAGCCCCGGGTCAGGGGGGGATCACACTGAAGCTTTCTTT. Translating it yields CASSPGSGGDHTEAFF.

The rearrangement links TRBV6-5 to TRBJ2-3, with 11 bases identical to TRBD2. CDR1 and CDR2 from the germline V gene are MNHEY and SVGAGI. The CDR3 runs 15 residues. V shed 2 bases and J 3 bases; nucleotides not matched to a gene: 1. CDR3 coding DNA: TGTGCCAGCAGTTACCGACTAGCGGGGACAGATACGCAGTATTTT. It yields the protein CASSYRLAGTDTQYF.

The V gene is TRBV10-3, the J gene TRBJ1-2, with 8 nucleotides matching TRBD1. Unmatched junction bases numbered 4, after V lost 4 bases and J lost 3 bases. CDR1 ENHRY and CDR2 SYGVKD come from the germline V gene. The CDR3 has 14 amino acids. The CDR3 DNA is TGTGCCATCAGTGCGGAGGGACAGGACTATGGCTACACCTTC. Protein: CAISAEGQDYGYTF.

The V gene is TRBV5-4, the J gene TRBJ1-1; D remains unclear. This CDR3 has 14 residues. The germline gives CDR1 SGHNT, CDR2 YYREEE (reference sequence). Trimming stripped 0 bases from V and 4 bases from J, with 10 bases between. The CDR3 loop reads CASSLEPQRTEAFF. The CDR3 DNA follows: TGTGCCAGCAGCTTGGAGCCCCAGCGCACTGAAGCTTTCTTT.

This clone was counted only a few times. The chain employs TRBV6-5 and TRBJ2-2; D is uncertain. The germline V and J ends were trimmed by 6 bases and 0 bases, with 5 bases remaining between them. The CDR3 consists of 13 residues. Germline loops: CDR1 MNHEY, CDR2 SVGAGI. Here the CDR3 reads CASRVTNTGELFF. The CDR3 DNA sequence: TGTGCCAGCAGGGTAACGAACACCGGGGAGCTGTTTTTT.

The V and J genes are TRBV6-5 and TRBJ1-1; 8 bases match TRBD1. Germline V gives CDR1 MNHEY, CDR2 SVGAGI. This CDR3 has 13 residues. J was trimmed by 5 bases and V by 5 bases; bases with no gene match: 4. The CDR3 reads CASSRTGWTEAFF. CDR3 sequence (DNA): TGTGCCAGCAGTCGGACAGGGTGGACTGAAGCTTTCTTT.

The V call is TRBV7-2, the J call TRBJ1-1; 9 bases map to TRBD1. The J segment lost 5 bases and the V segment lost 0 bases, leaving 4 bases of the junction unmatched. Germline values: CDR1 SGHTA, CDR2 FQGNSA. The CDR3 extends over 15 amino acids. The CDR3 spells CASSLAGTGSTEAFF. CDR3 sequence (DNA): TGTGCCAGCAGCTTAGCTGGGACAGGGTCGACTGAAGCTTTCTTT.

The chain couples TRBV5-4 to TRBJ2-6; D is perhaps TRBD1 (6 bases). Germline V CDR1 and CDR2: SGHNT, YYREEE (reference sequence). This CDR3 contains 17 residues. V was pared by 0 bases and J by 0 bases, with 10 bases between. CDR3: CASSLDRVLSGANVLTF. CDR3 in DNA: TGTGCCAGCAGCTTGGACAGGGTCCTCTCTGGGGCCAACGTCCTGACTTTC.

The V call is TRBV11-2, the J call TRBJ1-4; tentatively, D is TRBD1 (6 bases). This CDR3 comprises 14 residues. Trimming left V 5 bases short and J 7 bases short, with 14 bases between. CDR1 and CDR2 from the germline V gene are SGHAT and FQNNGV. The CDR3 bases are TGTGCCAGCAGCCGGGGGCCCCAGAGTGAAAAACTGTTTTTT. This sequence encodes CASSRGPQSEKLFF.

The chain links TRBV28 to TRBJ2-5, with 7 bases matching TRBD1. Germline CDR1 MDHEN, CDR2 SYDVKM. V dropped 1 base and J dropped 4; count of bases not matched to a gene: 3. This CDR3 is built from 14 residues. The CDR3: CASSLFRDRETQYF. CDR3 nucleotide sequence: TGTGCCAGCAGTTTATTCCGGGACAGAGAGACCCAGTACTTC.

The sample holds a few counts of this clone. The gene calls are TRBV28 and TRBJ1-1, with D maybe TRBD1 (5 bases). The CDR3 has 15 residues. The germline V gene has CDR1 MDHEN and CDR2 SYDVKM. Trimming removed 2 bases from V and 2 bases from J, with 12 bases in between. Here the CDR3 reads CASSLVRVVNTEAFF. The CDR3 bases are TGTGCCAGCAGTTTAGTCAGGGTGGTTAACACTGAAGCTTTCTTT.

The chain uses TRBV18 and TRBJ2-5; TRBD2 aligns across 10 bases. The junction had 5 bases not matched to a gene; V was cut back by 6 bases and J by 1 base. This CDR3 is built from 15 residues. Germline CDR1 KGHSH, CDR2 LQKENI. The CDR3 nucleotides read TGTGCCAGCTCCGCTAGCGGGGGCCTCCAAGAGACCCAGTACTTC. This gives the protein CASSASGGLQETQYF.

The chain recombines TRBV5-6 with TRBJ1-1, with D possibly being TRBD1 (6 bases). Germline V gene sequence: CDR1 SGHDT, CDR2 YYEEEE. V was trimmed by 2 bases and J by 9 bases, leaving 14 bases between them. The CDR3 is made up of 13 amino acids. The DNA of the CDR3 is TGTGCCAGCAGCTTAACAGGGAGCTCCCAAGCTTTCTTT. Its protein is CASSLTGSSQAFF.

The chain links TRBV5-4 to TRBJ2-7; possibly TRBD1 for D (5 bases). V lost 0 bases and J 5 bases, leaving 15 bases between the germline ends. CDR1 and CDR2 from the germline V gene are SGHNT and YYREEE (reference sequence). The CDR3 has 15 residues. The CDR3 is CASSLVKGLLNEQYF. CDR3 coding DNA: TGTGCCAGCAGCTTGGTAAAGGGGCTGTTAAACGAGCAGTACTTC.

This chain uses TRBV7-6 with TRBJ2-6; no firm D call. The CDR3 is made up of 15 amino acids. Looked up from germline, CDR1 is SGHVS and CDR2 is FNYEAQ. V dropped 1 base and J dropped 4 bases, with 8 bases sitting between them. CDR3 protein: CASSLEAAGANVLTF. The CDR3 coding sequence is TGTGCCAGCAGCTTAGAGGCAGCCGGGGCCAACGTCCTGACTTTC.

V usage is TRBV7-9 and J usage is TRBJ2-2, with D tentatively TRBD2 (6 bases). This CDR3 is 15 amino acids long. The germline CDR1 and CDR2 sequences are SEHNR and FQNEAQ (reference sequence). V lost 6 bases and J 2 bases, leaving 13 bases between the germline ends. The CDR3 region is CASRAWRGNTGELFF. CDR3 DNA sequence: TGTGCCAGCAGGGCCTGGCGGGGCAACACCGGGGAGCTGTTTTTT.

V and J are TRBV6-6 and TRBJ2-2, with a tentative D call TRBD2 (5 bases). The CDR3 is made up of 14 amino acids. Germline V gene lookup returns CDR1 MNHNY and CDR2 SVGAGI (reference sequence). Trimming left V 2 bases short and J 1 base short, with 5 bases between. The CDR3 DNA sequence: TGTGCCAGCAGTTACCGGGGGAACACCGGGGAGCTGTTTTTT. Translated, it gives CASSYRGNTGELFF.

This clone occurred a few times. The chain couples TRBV11-2 to TRBJ2-7; 12 bases map to TRBD2. Trimming removed 1 base from V and 2 bases from J; junction bases left unmatched: 9. Germline V CDR1 and CDR2: SGHAT, FQNNGV. CDR3 length equals 18 residues. CDR3 protein: CASSLGLAGVFTPYEQYF. DNA for the CDR3: TGTGCCAGCAGCTTAGGACTAGCGGGGGTATTCACCCCCTACGAGCAGTACTTC.

In its sample, this clone was seen a few times. This chain uses TRBV7-2 with TRBJ2-5, with TRBD2 matching 9 bases. The CDR3 sequence is 15 residues long. J gave up 2 bases and V 0 bases, and 1 base lay outside the gene matches. Germline CDR1 and CDR2: SGHTA and FQGNSA. CDR3 nucleotide sequence: TGTGCCAGCAGCTTAGCCCTAGCGGGGCAAGAGACCCAGTACTTC. Residues: CASSLALAGQETQYF.

The chain employs TRBV19 and TRBJ1-2; no reliable D call. Trimming stripped 6 bases from V and 6 bases from J, with 17 bases between. The CDR3 extends over 14 amino acids. The germline gives CDR1 LNHDA, CDR2 SQIVND (reference sequence). The CDR3 bases are TGTGCCAGTAGCCCCACCCTGGGGAGAGATGGCTACACCTTC. Translation: CASSPTLGRDGYTF.